The clone carrying this TCR beta chain occurred a few times. Primers used in a second PCR of roughly 7 to 12 cycles were a sample-barcoded 5' primer and a J-beta primer mix. TCRdb independently ran MiXCR on the 5' RACE reads; one entry per CDR3 protein. The sample lists about 630,000 distinct CDR3 sequences; approximately 21% were seen once. This sample is part of a study of blood T cells in healthy people across ages. V shed 6 bases and J shed 1 base, with 14 bases lying between them. Germline lookup yields CDR1 MDHEN and CDR2 SYDVKM. This CDR3 is 15 amino acids long. Donors were systemically healthy Caucasian individuals from Russia aged roughly 6 to 100 years.

The specimen was blood. This clonotype was obtained from a man aged 65 to 85 in good health. This sequence joins TRBV28 and TRBJ2-3; D possibly corresponds to TRBD1 (5 bases). CDR3 protein: CASRQGGTGTDTQYF. The CDR3 DNA follows: TGTGCCAGCAGGCAGGGTGGCACCGGCACAGATACGCAGTATTTT.